One and the same sample provided the 9 T cell receptor beta chains below, sequenced in a study of T cells after posttransplantation cyclophosphamide. The table came from immunoSEQ multiplex PCR; TCRdb's copy has only in-frame clones and leaves some out. The sample carries about 10,000 clones, 80% to 90% recorded once. What was sequenced was memory CD4+ T cells sorted from PBMCs. Source of these receptors: a woman aged 55-69 years in good health, CMV-negative, and a related stem cell transplant donor.

The chain links TRBV7-8 to TRBJ2-3; D is ambiguous. This CDR3 comprises 11 residues. The V end was cut by 3 bases, the J end by 6 bases, with 4 bases between. Germline loops: CDR1 SGHVS, CDR2 FQNEAQ. The DNA for the CDR3 is TGTGCCAGCAGCTTCCGGGATACGCAGTATTTT. Translated: CASSFRDTQYF.

This chain links TRBV19 with TRBJ2-2; unclear D gene. V lost 6 bases and J lost 1, with 15 bases in between. Germline V gene lookup returns CDR1 LNHDA and CDR2 SQIVND (reference sequence). The CDR3 has 16 residues. DNA for the CDR3: TGTGCCAGTAGGCCCTGGGCGCCGAGGAACACCGGGGAGCTGTTTTTT. It translates to CASRPWAPRNTGELFF.

The chain couples TRBV27 to TRBJ1-1; D remains ambiguous. This CDR3 has 13 amino acids. Germline lookup yields CDR1 MNHEY and CDR2 SMNVEV (reference sequence). The V end lost 1 base, the J end lost 2 bases, and 5 bases lay between the germline ends. CDR3 nucleotide sequence: TGTGCCAGCAGTTTATTATTCAACACTGAAGCTTTCTTT. Translation gives CASSLLFNTEAFF.

The chain recombines TRBV18 with TRBJ2-4, with a weak D call TRBD2 (6 bases). V was pared by 3 bases and J by 11 bases, with 14 bases between. This CDR3 is built from 13 residues. Germline V gene data show CDR1 as KGHSH and CDR2 as LQKENI. CDR3 in DNA: TGTGCCAGCTCACCTGCTCGGGAGAAGGTTCAGTACTTC. Protein: CASSPAREKVQYF.

The chain employs TRBV29-1 and TRBJ2-5; D is possibly TRBD1 (5 bases). CDR3 length: 14 amino acids. Germline CDR1 reads SQVTM; CDR2 reads ANQGSEA. V was pared by 0 bases and J by 3 bases, with 11 bases between. The CDR3 bases are TGCAGCGTTGAAGATCTGCCAGGGAAAGAGACCCAGTACTTC. Translation: CSVEDLPGKETQYF. The variable domain in full, with the rest retrieved from reference TRBV29-1 and TRBJ2-5, is SAVISQKPSRDICQRGTSLTIQCQVDSQVTMMFWYRQQPGQSLTLIATANQGSEATYESGFVIDKFPISRPNLTFSTLTVSNMSPEDSSIYLCSVEDLPGKETQYFGPGTRLLVL.

The J gene is TRBJ2-7, the V gene TRBV19, with D unclear. CDR1 is LNHDA and CDR2 is SQIVND in the germline V gene (reference sequence). The V end lost 8 bases, the J end lost 6 bases, and 11 bases lay between the germline ends. This CDR3 has 11 residues. Written as DNA, the CDR3 is TGTGCCAGTGGCCGCAGTCTCGAGCAGTACTTC. This codes for CASGRSLEQYF.

This clone was detected only a few times. Distinct nucleotide sequences in the sample also encode this CDR3. This chain joins TRBV28 and TRBJ1-6; D not certain. Germline CDR1 and CDR2: MDHEN and SYDVKM. There are 14 residues in the CDR3. Between the trimmed V and J ends, which lost 4 bases and 8 bases, there was a span of 12 bases. This CDR3 is CASSSPDTYSPLHF. The CDR3 DNA sequence: TGTGCCAGCAGTTCCCCCGACACCTATTCACCCCTCCACTTT.

Regarding this clone: Other DNA sequences from this sample encode an identical CDR3 as well. J is TRBJ1-6 and V is TRBV5-1; D is perhaps TRBD1 (5 bases). CDR3 length: 18 amino acids. The V end was cut by 4 bases, the J end by 6 bases, with 23 bases between. CDR1 and CDR2 from the germline V gene are SGHRS and YFSETQ. Here the CDR3 reads CASSPRPVQDGFNSPLHF. The CDR3 DNA reads TGCGCCAGCAGCCCACGCCCGGTACAGGATGGGTTTAATTCACCCCTCCACTTT.

V and J are TRBV4-2 and TRBJ2-1; D unclear. The V and J ends lost 2 bases and 9 bases respectively, with 8 bases between them. This CDR3 comprises 12 residues. The germline gives CDR1 LGHNA, CDR2 YNFKEQ. The CDR3 coding sequence is TGTGCCAGCAGCCAACCTATCGGTGAGCAGTTCTTC. Translating it yields CASSQPIGEQFF.